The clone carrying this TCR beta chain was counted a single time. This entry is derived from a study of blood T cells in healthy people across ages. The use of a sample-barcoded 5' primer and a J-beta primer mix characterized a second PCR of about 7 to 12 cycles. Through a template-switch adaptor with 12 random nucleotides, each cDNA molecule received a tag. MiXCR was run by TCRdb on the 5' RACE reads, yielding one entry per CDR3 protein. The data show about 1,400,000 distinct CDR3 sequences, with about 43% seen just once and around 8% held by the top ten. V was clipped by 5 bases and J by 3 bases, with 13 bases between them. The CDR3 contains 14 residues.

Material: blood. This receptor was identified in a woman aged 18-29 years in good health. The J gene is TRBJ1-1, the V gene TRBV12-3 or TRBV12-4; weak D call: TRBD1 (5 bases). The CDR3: CASSPGGRDTEAFF. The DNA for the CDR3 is TGTGCCAGCAGTCCGGGGGGGAGAGACACTGAAGCTTTCTTT.